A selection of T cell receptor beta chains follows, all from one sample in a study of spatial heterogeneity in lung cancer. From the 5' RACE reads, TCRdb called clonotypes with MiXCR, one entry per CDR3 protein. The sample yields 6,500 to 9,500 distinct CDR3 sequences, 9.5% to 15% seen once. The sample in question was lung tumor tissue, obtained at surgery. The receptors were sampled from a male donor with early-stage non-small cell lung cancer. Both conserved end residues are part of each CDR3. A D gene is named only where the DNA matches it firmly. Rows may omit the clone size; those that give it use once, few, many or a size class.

TGCAGTGCTAGTTTAGCGGGAGACTTAAATGAGCAGTTCTTC CSASLAGDLNEQFF TRBD2 TRBV20-1 few TRBJ2-1
TGCAGTGCTAGAGCGGAGTCCAATTCACCCCTCCACTTT CSARAESNSPLHF . TRBV20-1 few TRBJ1-6
TGTGCCAGCAGTTTTCATATCTCCTATAATTCACCCCTCCACTTT CASSFHISYNSPLHF . TRBV28 many TRBJ1-6
TGTGCCAGCAGGTGGGGACTAGCGTACAATGAGCAGTTCTTC CASRWGLAYNEQFF TRBD2 TRBV12-3/TRBV12-4 . TRBJ2-1
TGTGCCAGCAGCGGACAGCCCCAAGAGACCCAGTACTTC CASSGQPQETQYF . TRBV28 . TRBJ2-5
TGCAGTGCTCCCTTAGCGGGAGGGAGGAACACCGGGGAGCTGTTTTTT CSAPLAGGRNTGELFF TRBD2 TRBV20-1 medium-sized TRBJ2-2
TGTGCCAGCAGTGCACAGGTGTTCTCCTATAATTCACCCCTCCACTTT CASSAQVFSYNSPLHF . TRBV6-5 medium-sized TRBJ1-6
TGTGCCAGTAGTATGGGGAAGCTGTTTTTT CASSMGKLFF . TRBV19 many TRBJ2-2
TGTGCCAGCAGTTACTCTGTATCTCGGGCTAATGAAAAACTGTTTTTT CASSYSVSRANEKLFF . TRBV6-6 medium-sized TRBJ1-4
TGTGCCAGCAGTCGGGCTACCTCCTACGAGCAGTACTTC CASSRATSYEQYF . TRBV6-1 many TRBJ2-7
TGTGCCAGCTCACCACGAAGACTAGCGGGAGTTGAGCAGTTCTTC CASSPRRLAGVEQFF TRBD2 TRBV18 medium-sized TRBJ2-1
TGCGCCAGCAGCCAAGGCCCGACAGGGTCCTACGAGCAGTACTTC CASSQGPTGSYEQYF TRBD1 TRBV4-1 medium-sized TRBJ2-7
TGTGCCAGCAGTCTTTGGGGGGGCGGGAGAAGGTACTCCTACGAGCAGTACTTC CASSLWGGGRRYSYEQYF . TRBV28 many TRBJ2-7
TGTGCCAGCAGCCTCTTTAGCGGACCCACAGATACGCAGTATTTT CASSLFSGPTDTQYF . TRBV7-3 many TRBJ2-3
TGCGCCAGCCTCTTAGCACTACCAAATTCGATCGAGCAGTACTTC CASLLALPNSIEQYF . TRBV10-2 large TRBJ2-7
TGTGCCAGCAGTCCGGGACAGGGAGGGATCACCGGGGAGCTGTTTTTT CASSPGQGGITGELFF TRBD1 TRBV6-5 many TRBJ2-2